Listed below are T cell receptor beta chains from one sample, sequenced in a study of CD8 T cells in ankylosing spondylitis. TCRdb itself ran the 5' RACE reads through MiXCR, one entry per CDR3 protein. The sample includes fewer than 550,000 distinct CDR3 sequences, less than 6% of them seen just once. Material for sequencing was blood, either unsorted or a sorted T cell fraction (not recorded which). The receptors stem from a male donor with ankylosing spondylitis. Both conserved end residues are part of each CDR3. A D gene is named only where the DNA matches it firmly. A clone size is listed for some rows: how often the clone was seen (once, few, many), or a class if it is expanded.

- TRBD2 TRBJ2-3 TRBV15 TGTGCCACCAGCAACCCGCGGCCCTTACTAGCGGGAGACGCAGATACGCAGTATTTT CATSNPRPLLAGDADTQYF
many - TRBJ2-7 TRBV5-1 TGCGCCAGCAGCCCCGACTCAAACCCGGCCGGCGAGCAGTACTTC CASSPDSNPAGEQYF
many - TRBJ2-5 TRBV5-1 TGCGCCAGCAGGACCGGGACGGCTGGGGAAGAGACCCAGTACTTC CASRTGTAGEETQYF
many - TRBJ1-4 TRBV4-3 TGCGCCAGCAGCCCCCTGTCACGAGGTGAAAAACTGTTTTTT CASSPLSRGEKLFF
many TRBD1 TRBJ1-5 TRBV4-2 TGTGCCAGCAGCCAAGGGGACAGGGGCTCCGGTGATCAGCATTTT CASSQGDRGSGDQHF
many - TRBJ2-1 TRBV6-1 TGTGCCAGCAGTGGCCTCAGTTGGACGTACTCCTACAATGAGCAGTTCTTC CASSGLSWTYSYNEQFF
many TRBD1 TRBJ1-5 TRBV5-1 TGCGCCAGCAGCGAGGGACAGGGCTTTCAGCCCCAGCATTTT CASSEGQGFQPQHF
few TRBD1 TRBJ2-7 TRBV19 TGTGCCAGTGGGCCGGGACAGGGAAGTAGCGAGCAGTACTTC CASGPGQGSSEQYF
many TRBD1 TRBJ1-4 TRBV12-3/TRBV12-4 TGTGCCAGCAGTCAAATGCCGACAGGGGTAGGGGAAAAACTGTTTTTT CASSQMPTGVGEKLFF
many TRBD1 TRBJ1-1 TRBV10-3 TGTGCCATCCGGGACAGGGAGGGGACTGAAGCTTTCTTT CAIRDREGTEAFF
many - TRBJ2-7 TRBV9 TGTGCCAGCAGCGTAGATAGCAGAGACTACGAGCAGTACTTC CASSVDSRDYEQYF
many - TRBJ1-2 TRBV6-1 TGTGCCAGCAGTCCCCGGCGGAAAGCTAACTATGGCTACACCTTC CASSPRRKANYGYTF
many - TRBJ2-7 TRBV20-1 TGCAGTGCTAGGCCGTCCGGGACATACGAGCAGTACTTC CSARPSGTYEQYF
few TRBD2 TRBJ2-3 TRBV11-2 TGTGCCAGCAGCTTAGAGGCGGCTAGCGGGGGGGCGGTTGCAGATACGCAGTATTTT CASSLEAASGGAVADTQYF
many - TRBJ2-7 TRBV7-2 TGTGCCAGCAGCTTAGGCAGGTATTTCGAGCAGTACTTC CASSLGRYFEQYF
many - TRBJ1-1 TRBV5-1 TGCGCCAGCAGCTCCTCACAGGGAATGAACACTGAAGCTTTCTTT CASSSSQGMNTEAFF
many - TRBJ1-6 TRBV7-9 TGTGCCAGCAGATCGGGATGGGGTAATTCACCCCTCCACTTT CASRSGWGNSPLHF
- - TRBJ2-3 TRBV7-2 TGTGCCAGCAGCCAGATAAGAGATACGCGGTATTTT CASSQIRDTRYF
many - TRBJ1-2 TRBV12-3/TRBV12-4 TGTGCCAGTTCAGGACCTGAATATGGCTACACCTTC CASSGPEYGYTF
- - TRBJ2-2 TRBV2 TGTGCCAGCAGTGGCAGGGTTGTATCCGGGGAGCTGTTTTTT CASSGRVVSGELFF
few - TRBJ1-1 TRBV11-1 TGTGCCAGCAGCTTATTTTCAGGGGACCTGAACACTGAAGCTTTCTTT CASSLFSGDLNTEAFF
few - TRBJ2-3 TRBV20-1 TGCAGTGCTGCCAGTCCAGCGGGCCTTACAGATACGCAGTATTTT CSAASPAGLTDTQYF
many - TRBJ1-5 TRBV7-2 TGTGCCAGCAGCCGGGAGGACAGCGATTTTAATCAGCCCCAGCATTTT CASSREDSDFNQPQHF
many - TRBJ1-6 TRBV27 TGTGCCAGCAGTTTGTTGACCGACCCCTCCGGTTCACCCCTCCACTTT CASSLLTDPSGSPLHF
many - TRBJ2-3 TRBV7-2 TGTGCCAGCAGCTTAGCCCCCGGGACTCGGGCAGATACGCAGTATTTT CASSLAPGTRADTQYF
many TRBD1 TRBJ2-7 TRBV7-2 TGTGCCAGCAGCGCGGGACAGGTCTATGAGCAGTACTTC CASSAGQVYEQYF
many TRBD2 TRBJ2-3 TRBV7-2 TGTGCCAGCAGGGGGACTAGCGGGAGACGGGATACGCAGTATTTT CASRGTSGRRDTQYF
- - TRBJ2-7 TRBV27 TGTGCCAGCAGTTGGGGACATTCCTACGAGCAGTACTTC CASSWGHSYEQYF
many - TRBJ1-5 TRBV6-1 TGTGCCAGCAGTGACGGACACCCATTCGGGTCCCAGCATTTT CASSDGHPFGSQHF
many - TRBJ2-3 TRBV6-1 TGTGCCAGCAGAGGTCCAGGGGGGAGCACAGATACGCAGTATTTT CASRGPGGSTDTQYF
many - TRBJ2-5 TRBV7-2 TGTGCCAGCAGCTTTGCGCACGAGACCCAGTACTTC CASSFAHETQYF
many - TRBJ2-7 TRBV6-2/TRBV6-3 TGTGCCAGCAGTTACCCCACAGGGAATACCTACGAGCAGTACTTC CASSYPTGNTYEQYF